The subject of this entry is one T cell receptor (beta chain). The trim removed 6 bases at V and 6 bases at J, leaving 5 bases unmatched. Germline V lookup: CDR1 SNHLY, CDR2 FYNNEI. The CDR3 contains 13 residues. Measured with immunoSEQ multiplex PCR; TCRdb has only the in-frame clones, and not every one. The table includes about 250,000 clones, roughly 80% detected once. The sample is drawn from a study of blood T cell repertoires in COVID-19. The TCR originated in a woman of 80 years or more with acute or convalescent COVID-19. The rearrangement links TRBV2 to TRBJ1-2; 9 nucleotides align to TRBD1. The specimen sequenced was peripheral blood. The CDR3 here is CASRERQGDGYTF. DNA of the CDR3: TGTGCCAGCAGGGAAAGACAGGGGGATGGCTACACCTTC.